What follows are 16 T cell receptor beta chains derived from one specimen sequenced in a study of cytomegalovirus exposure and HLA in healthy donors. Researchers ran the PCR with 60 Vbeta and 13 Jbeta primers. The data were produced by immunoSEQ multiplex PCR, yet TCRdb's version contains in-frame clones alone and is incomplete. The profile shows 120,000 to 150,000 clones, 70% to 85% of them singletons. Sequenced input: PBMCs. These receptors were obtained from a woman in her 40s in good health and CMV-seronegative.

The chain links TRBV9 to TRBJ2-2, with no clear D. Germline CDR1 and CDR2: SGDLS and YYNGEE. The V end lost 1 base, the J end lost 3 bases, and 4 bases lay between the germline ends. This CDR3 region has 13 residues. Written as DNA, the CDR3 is TGTGCCAGCAGCGTATATGACACCGGGGAGCTGTTTTTT. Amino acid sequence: CASSVYDTGELFF.

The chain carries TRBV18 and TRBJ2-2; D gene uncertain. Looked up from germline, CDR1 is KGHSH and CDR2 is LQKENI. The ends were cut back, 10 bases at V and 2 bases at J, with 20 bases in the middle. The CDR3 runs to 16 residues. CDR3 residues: CANSPIRAKNTGELFF. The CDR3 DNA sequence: TGTGCCAACTCCCCGATACGAGCGAAAAACACCGGGGAGCTGTTTTTT.

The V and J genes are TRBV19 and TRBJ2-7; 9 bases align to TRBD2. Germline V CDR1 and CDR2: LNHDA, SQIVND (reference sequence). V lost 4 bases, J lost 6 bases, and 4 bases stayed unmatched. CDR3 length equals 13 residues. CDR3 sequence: CASSSGRAGEQYF. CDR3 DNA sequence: TGTGCCAGTAGTAGCGGGAGGGCCGGCGAGCAGTACTTC.

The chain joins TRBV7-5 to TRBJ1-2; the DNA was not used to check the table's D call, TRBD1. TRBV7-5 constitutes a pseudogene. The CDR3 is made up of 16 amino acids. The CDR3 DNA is TGTGCCAGAAGCTCACCCGGGGACAGGGATGACTATGGCTACACCTTC. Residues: CARSSPGDRDDYGYTF.

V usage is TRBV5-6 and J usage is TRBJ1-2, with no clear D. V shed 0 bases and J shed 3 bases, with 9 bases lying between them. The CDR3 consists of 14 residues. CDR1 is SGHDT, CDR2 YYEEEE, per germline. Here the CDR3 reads CASSLVYSDYGYTF. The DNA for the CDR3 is TGTGCCAGCAGCTTGGTTTATTCCGACTATGGCTACACCTTC.

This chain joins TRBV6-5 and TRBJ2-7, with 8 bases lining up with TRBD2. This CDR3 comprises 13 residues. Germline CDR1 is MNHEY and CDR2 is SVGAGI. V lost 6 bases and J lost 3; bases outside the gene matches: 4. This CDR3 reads CASSSGTSYEQYF. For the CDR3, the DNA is TGTGCCAGCAGCTCCGGGACTAGCTACGAGCAGTACTTC.

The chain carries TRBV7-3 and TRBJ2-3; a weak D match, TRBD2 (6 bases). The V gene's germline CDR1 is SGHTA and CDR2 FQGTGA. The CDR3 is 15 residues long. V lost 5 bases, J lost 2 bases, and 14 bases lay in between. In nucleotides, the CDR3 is TGTGCCAGCAGCCGTGACGGGAGTTTCACAGATACGCAGTATTTT. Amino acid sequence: CASSRDGSFTDTQYF.

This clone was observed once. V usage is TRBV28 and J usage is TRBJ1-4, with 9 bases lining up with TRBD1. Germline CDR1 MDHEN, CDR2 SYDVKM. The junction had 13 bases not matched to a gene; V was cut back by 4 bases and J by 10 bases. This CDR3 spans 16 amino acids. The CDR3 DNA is TGTGCCAGCAGTTATTCCCGGACAGGGGAGGAAGGAAAACTGTTTTTT. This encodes CASSYSRTGEEGKLFF.

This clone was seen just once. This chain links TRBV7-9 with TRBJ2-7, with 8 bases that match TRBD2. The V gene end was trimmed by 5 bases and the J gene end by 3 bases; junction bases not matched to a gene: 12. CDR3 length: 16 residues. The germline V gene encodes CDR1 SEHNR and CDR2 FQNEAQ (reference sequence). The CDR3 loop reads CASSPGPGTSFYEQYF. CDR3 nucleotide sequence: TGTGCCAGCAGCCCCGGCCCCGGGACTAGTTTCTACGAGCAGTACTTC. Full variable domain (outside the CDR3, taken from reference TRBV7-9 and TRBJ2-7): DTGVSQNPRHKITKRGQNVTFRCDPISEHNRLYWYRQTLGQGPEFLTYFQNEAQLEKSRLLSDRFSAERPKGSFSTLEIQRTEQGDSAMYLCASSPGPGTSFYEQYFGPGTRLTVT.

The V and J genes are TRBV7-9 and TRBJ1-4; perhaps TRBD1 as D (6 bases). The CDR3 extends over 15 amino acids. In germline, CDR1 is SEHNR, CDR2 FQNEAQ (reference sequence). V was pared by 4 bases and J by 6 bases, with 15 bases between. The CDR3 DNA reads TGTGCCAGCAGCTCCGACGGCCAGGGGTATGAAAAACTGTTTTTT. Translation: CASSSDGQGYEKLFF.

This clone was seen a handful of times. In nucleotides, the CDR3 is TGCAGCGTTGGAGCCCTAGCGGGATATGGGGAGCAGTACTTC. Encoded protein: CSVGALAGYGEQYF. This chain connects TRBV29-1 to TRBJ2-7; 9 positions match TRBD2. The V gene end was trimmed by 4 bases and the J gene end by 7 bases; junction bases not matched to a gene: 11. This CDR3 is 14 amino acids long. CDR1 SQVTM and CDR2 ANQGSEA come from the germline V gene.

In DNA, the CDR3 is TGTGCCAGCAGCTTTGGCTTTGGTTCGTTGACCGGGGAGCTGTTTTTT. The encoded protein is CASSFGFGSLTGELFF. The chain carries TRBV5-4 and TRBJ2-2, with unresolved D. V lost 2 bases and J lost 5, with 16 bases in between. CDR1 is SGHNT and CDR2 is YYREEE in the germline V gene (reference sequence). This CDR3 has 16 residues.

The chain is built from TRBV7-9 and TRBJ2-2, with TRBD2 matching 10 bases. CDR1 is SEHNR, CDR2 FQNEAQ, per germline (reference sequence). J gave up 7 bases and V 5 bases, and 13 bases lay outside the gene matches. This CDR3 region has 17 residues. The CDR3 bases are TGTGCCAGCAGCCCAAGGTCTAGCGGGAGTAAGGTCGGGGAGCTGTTTTTT. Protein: CASSPRSSGSKVGELFF.

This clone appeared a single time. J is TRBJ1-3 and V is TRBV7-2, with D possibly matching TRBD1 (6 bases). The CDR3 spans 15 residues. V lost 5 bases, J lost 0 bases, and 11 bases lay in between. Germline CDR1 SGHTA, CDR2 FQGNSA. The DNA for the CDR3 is TGTGCCAGCAGCGGATACAGGGTCTCTGGAAACACCATATATTTT. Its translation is CASSGYRVSGNTIYF. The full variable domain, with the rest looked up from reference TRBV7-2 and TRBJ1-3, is GAGVSQSPSNKVTEKGKDVELRCDPISGHTALYWYRQSLGQGLEFLIYFQGNSAPDKSGLPSDRFSAERTGGSVSTLTIQRTQQEDSAVYLCASSGYRVSGNTIYFGEGSWLTVV.

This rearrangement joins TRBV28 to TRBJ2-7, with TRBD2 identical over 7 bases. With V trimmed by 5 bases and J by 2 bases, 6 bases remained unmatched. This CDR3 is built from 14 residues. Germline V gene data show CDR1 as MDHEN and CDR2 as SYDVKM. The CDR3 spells CASSVSGAAYEQYF. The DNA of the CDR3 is TGTGCCAGCAGTGTCAGCGGGGCGGCCTACGAGCAGTACTTC. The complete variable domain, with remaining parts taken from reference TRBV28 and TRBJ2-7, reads DVKVTQSSRYLVKRTGEKVFLECVQDMDHENMFWYRQDPGLGLRLIYFSYDVKMKEKGDIPEGYSVSREKKERFSLILESASTNQTSMYLCASSVSGAAYEQYFGPGTRLTVT.

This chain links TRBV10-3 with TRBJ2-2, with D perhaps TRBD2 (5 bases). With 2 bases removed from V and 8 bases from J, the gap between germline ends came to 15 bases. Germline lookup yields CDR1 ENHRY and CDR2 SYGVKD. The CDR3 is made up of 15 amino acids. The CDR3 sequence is CAISEGERSGGELFF. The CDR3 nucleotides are TGTGCCATCAGTGAGGGAGAGCGGAGCGGAGGGGAGCTGTTTTTT.